Sequencing of this T cell receptor beta chain was carried out in a study of blood T cells in healthy people across ages (dated by TCRdb to 2013 to 2016). Regarding the study in general: In model experiments, template switching captured about one uniquely barcoded TCR beta cDNA molecule for every two T cells. To avoid experimental bias, donors of different ages were randomly spread across the sequencing lanes. Two additional independent replicas of 1 million unique cDNA reads from the same blood draw were analyzed for two donors (one aged 18 to 30 and one aged 80 or older). The donors were divided into four age groups: young (average approximately 17 years), middle-aged (under 40), aged (62) and long-lived (roughly 82). Age-related changes in TCR beta repertoire diversity were measured in the study by deep sequencing normalized with unique cDNA molecular identifiers. Here is what the overall study found, with its caveats: The percentage of naive T cells measured by flow cytometry correlated strongly with observed TCR beta diversity. The CMV infection status of donors was not known, potentially confounding age-related changes in expanded clonotypes. The long-lived group showed more naive CD4+ T cells, fewer expanded clones and increased TCR diversity than the aged group, suggesting age selection. Estimates of total diversity from one million sequenced T cells were regarded as lower bounds and underestimates. Bulk unsorted PBMC profiling prevented conclusive comparison of naive and antigen-experienced compartments. As age increased, observed TCR beta diversity per million T cells dropped in a roughly linear way, and a significant reduction was already evident by age 40.

Donors were approximately 42 systemically healthy Caucasian individuals from Russia aged roughly 6 to 90 years. Around 9.8 milliliters of peripheral blood were collected from each donor into EDTA-treated Vacutainer tubes. PBMCs were isolated by Ficoll-Paque density-gradient centrifugation, with at least 6 million obtained per sample. Total RNA was extracted from PBMCs with Trizol reagent, with at least 5.5 micrograms obtained per sample. Naive CD45RAhigh/CD27high T cell percentages were measured by flow cytometry on a PBMC aliquot from every donor. The method was 5' RACE. These reads were obtained on an Illumina HiSeq 2500. A second PCR of about 7 to 12 cycles was run with a J-beta primer mix and a sample-barcoded 5' primer. A unique molecular identifier was introduced onto each TCR beta cDNA molecule by a template-switch 5' adaptor carrying 12 random nucleotides. Each sample yielded at least 2.5 million CDR3-containing paired-end reads. All of the RNA was converted into first-strand cDNA using the Mint cDNA synthesis kit, with a TRBC-specific oligonucleotide serving as the primer. All cDNA was treated with uracil-DNA glycosylase and then went through a first 18-cycle PCR with the universal primers M1SS and BC2_uni_R. The original pipeline was this. For normalization, 1 million high-quality reads were randomly selected from each sample, with every read carrying a distinct molecular identifier. Reads with shared molecular identifiers were discarded instead of being binned into consensus sequences. MiTCR, run with a Q25 quality threshold and the strictest error-elimination algorithm, handled CDR3 identification, clonotype clustering and error correction. A nonparametric unseen species model with Euler transformation was used to estimate lower-bound total TCR beta diversity. TCRdb applied fastp at Q25 and MiXCR to the public reads, then kept only in-frame beta chains. Each CDR3 protein gets just one entry, which takes the most common genes and DNA from the rows behind it. TCRdb, not the original authors, processed these V and J calls. The table for this sample lists 700,000 to 800,000 distinct CDR3 sequences; around 40% of them were counted only once. 20% to 25% of the sample belongs to the ten largest clones.

V is pruned by 2 bases and J by 5 bases, leaving 3 bases of the junction without a gene match. CDR1 and CDR2 were assigned from the germline V gene (reference sequence) as MNHNY and SVGAGI. The CDR3 spans 13 residues, from the cysteine through the phenylalanine. Only the CDR3 DNA is retained, 39 bases long and in frame from the first base. With regard to this clonotype: Its specific antigen is unknown. Base qualities are not recorded, but no much larger clone differs from it by a single base.

Sequenced: blood. This TCR was sampled from an older woman in good health. The rearranged segments are TRBV6-6 and TRBJ2-7, with 7 junctional bases fitting TRBD1. In nucleotide form, the sequence is TGTGCCAGCAGTTACCCCACAGGGGACGAGCAGTACTTC. Its amino acids are CASSYPTGDEQYF.